This TCR beta chain was recorded in a study of blood T cell repertoires in COVID-19. Study-level background: The United States, Italy and Spain provided the acute and convalescent COVID-19 samples. T cells, B-cell-depleted T cells, or PBMCs provided the cDNA or gDNA that served as material.

Original processing methods: Estimated nucleated cell counts came from reference gene primer amplification. Profiled with immunoSEQ multiplex PCR; TCRdb holds only in-frame clones, not every one. D and trimming were read from the DNA, whereas the V and J calls and clone size are those reported in that table. The sample gives more than 85,000 clones, around 90% of which show up once; 5.7% is in the top ten. The V gene's germline CDR1 is MGHDK and CDR2 SYGVNS. The CDR3 runs 17 residues. J lost 0 bases, V lost 3 bases, and 10 bases had no gene match. Sample: peripheral blood. The sequence derives from a man between 65 and 80 years old with acute or convalescent COVID-19. V and J are TRBV25-1 and TRBJ1-2; TRBD1 agrees at 7 bases. This CDR3 is CASSDSLGGTTNYGYTF. CDR3 sequence (DNA): TGTGCCAGCAGTGACTCATTAGGGGGCACAACTAACTATGGCTACACCTTC.